One and the same sample provided the 6 T cell receptor beta chains below, sequenced in a study of T cells in localized non-small cell lung cancer. Libraries were prepared by immunoSEQ multiplex PCR; TCRdb keeps only in-frame clonotypes and omits some of them. The repertoire holds roughly 1,600 clones, with roughly 25% as singletons. Sequenced here: normal lung tissue next to the tumor, sampled before any cancer treatment. The receptors stem from a female donor of 60 years or more with stage II lung adenocarcinoma.

This clone came up a few times. The chain joins TRBV28 to TRBJ1-1; D not resolved. V lost 5 bases, J lost 0 bases, and 7 bases lay in between. Germline values: CDR1 MDHEN, CDR2 SYDVKM. This CDR3 spans 13 amino acids. The CDR3 here is CASSPMVNTEAFF. In nucleotides, the CDR3 is TGTGCCAGCAGTCCGATGGTGAACACTGAAGCTTTCTTT.

The chain couples TRBV10-2 to TRBJ2-1, with 9 nucleotides matching TRBD1. Germline V lookup: CDR1 WSHSY, CDR2 SAAADI. This CDR3 spans 21 amino acids. With 0 bases clipped from V and 0 bases from J, the junction kept 15 bases outside the gene matches. Written as DNA, the CDR3 is TGCGCCAGCAGTGAGTCTCTTATTGGACAGGGGCCCGCGAGCTCCTACAATGAGCAGTTCTTC. Translating it yields CASSESLIGQGPASSYNEQFF.

In its sample, this clone was seen a few times. The gene calls are TRBV15 and TRBJ2-1, with TRBD2 as a possible D gene (6 bases). Trimming stripped 0 bases from V and 4 bases from J, with 13 bases between. In germline, CDR1 is LNHNV, CDR2 YYDKDF (reference sequence). The CDR3 sequence is 16 residues long. In DNA, the CDR3 is TGTGCCACCAGCAGAGATCCCCGGGAGTGGTACAATGAGCAGTTCTTC. It yields the protein CATSRDPREWYNEQFF. Based on the CDR3 plus reference TRBV15 and TRBJ2-1, the full variable domain is DAMVIQNPRYQVTQFGKPVTLSCSQTLNHNVMYWYQQKSSQAPKLLFHYYDKDFNNEADTPDNFQSRRPNTSFCFLDIRSPGLGDTAMYLCATSRDPREWYNEQFFGPGTRLTVL.

This clone was recorded a few times. The gene calls are TRBV28 and TRBJ2-7, with 11 positions matching TRBD2. Germline loops: CDR1 MDHEN, CDR2 SYDVKM. This CDR3 has 14 amino acids. J lost 9 bases, V lost 4 bases, and 8 bases had no gene match. The CDR3 loop is CASSSNTSGRSQYF. The CDR3 nucleotides read TGTGCCAGCAGTTCGAATACTAGCGGGAGATCGCAGTACTTC.

This clone has only a few counts. The gene calls are TRBV6-8 and TRBJ2-7; 9 bases are a match to TRBD2. This CDR3 spans 13 amino acids. J gave up 4 bases and V 8 bases, and 6 bases lay outside the gene matches. The germline gives CDR1 MNHGY, CDR2 SAAAGT. Written as DNA, the CDR3 is TGTGCCAGCCGGACTAGCGTAATGTACGAGCAGTACTTC. Its translation is CASRTSVMYEQYF.

The rearrangement joins TRBV19 to TRBJ1-2, with D uncertain. V was clipped by 6 bases and J by 6 bases, with 17 bases between them. The germline CDR1 and CDR2 sequences are LNHDA and SQIVND (reference sequence). The CDR3 has 14 residues. The CDR3 coding sequence is TGTGCCAGTAGCCTTGGCACGAACTACGATGGCTACACCTTC. Translated: CASSLGTNYDGYTF.